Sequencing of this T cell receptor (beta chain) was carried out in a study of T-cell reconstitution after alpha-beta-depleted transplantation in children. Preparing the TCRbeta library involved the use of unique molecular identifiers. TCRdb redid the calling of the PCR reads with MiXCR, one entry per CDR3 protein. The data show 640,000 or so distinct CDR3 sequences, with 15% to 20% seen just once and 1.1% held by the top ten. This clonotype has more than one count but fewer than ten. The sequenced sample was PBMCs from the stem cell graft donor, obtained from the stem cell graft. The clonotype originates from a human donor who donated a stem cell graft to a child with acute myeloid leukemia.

DNA of the CDR3: TGTGCCAGCAGCTTCCCGGCTGACCGAATGAACACTGAAGCTTTCTTT. Translation: CASSFPADRMNTEAFF. V usage is TRBV11-2 and J usage is TRBJ1-1; no firm D call. The CDR3 runs to 16 residues. In germline, CDR1 is SGHAT, CDR2 FQNNGV. V shed 3 bases and J shed 0 bases, with 14 bases lying between them.